The 10 T cell receptor beta chains below come from one sample, sequenced in a study of PD-1 blockade in classical Hodgkin lymphoma. Libraries were prepared by immunoSEQ multiplex PCR; TCRdb keeps only in-frame clonotypes and omits some of them. The sample holds over 70,000 clones, approximately 88% seen once. After autologous stem cell transplantation all patients relapsed, and prior brentuximab vedotin exposure differed between cohorts. Sample: peripheral blood mononuclear cells (PBMCs), taken at baseline. These receptors were taken from a human donor with classical Hodgkin lymphoma.

This chain joins TRBV5-8 and TRBJ1-5; 8 nucleotides match TRBD1. Looked up from germline, CDR1 is SGHTS and CDR2 is YDEGEE. This CDR3 spans 14 amino acids. Unmatched junction bases numbered 6, after V lost 6 bases and J lost 4 bases. As DNA, the CDR3 is TGTGCCAGCAAAAGGACAGGGTTGAATCAGCCCCAGCATTTT. It codes for CASKRTGLNQPQHF.

The chain joins TRBV5-1 to TRBJ2-1, with D perhaps TRBD2 (5 bases). The germline CDR1 and CDR2 sequences are SGHRS and YFSETQ. This CDR3 is built from 13 residues. The V and J ends lost 0 bases and 6 bases respectively, with 7 bases between them. This chain's CDR3 is CASSLEAVNEQFF. The CDR3 DNA is TGCGCCAGCAGCTTGGAAGCGGTCAATGAGCAGTTCTTC.

The gene calls are TRBV15 and TRBJ2-7, with D possibly being TRBD2 (5 bases). Trimming pared 0 bases from V and 1 base from J, leaving 10 bases between. The CDR3 runs 15 residues. CDR1 LNHNV and CDR2 YYDKDF come from the germline V gene (reference sequence). The CDR3 DNA follows: TGTGCCACCAGCAGAGATTATACGGGATCCTACGAGCAGTACTTC. It translates to CATSRDYTGSYEQYF.

This sequence joins TRBV27 and TRBJ2-7; 8 bases map to TRBD2. The junction had 9 bases not matched to a gene; V was cut back by 11 bases and J by 3 bases. CDR3 size: 13 residues. In germline, CDR1 is MNHEY, CDR2 SMNVEV (reference sequence). CDR3 DNA sequence: TGTGCCTCCGAAGCGGCGGGAGGCTACGAGCAGTACTTC. It codes for CASEAAGGYEQYF.

J is TRBJ1-1 and V is TRBV6-1, with a weak D call TRBD1 (6 bases). The CDR3 length is 13 residues. The V gene's germline CDR1 is MNHNS and CDR2 SASEGT. V was trimmed by 4 bases and J by 1 base, leaving 7 bases between them. The CDR3 sequence: CASSGGGNTEAFF. As DNA, the CDR3 is TGTGCCAGCAGTGGAGGGGGGAACACTGAAGCTTTCTTT.

This chain links TRBV7-9 with TRBJ2-3; D unresolved. Per the germline V gene, CDR1 is SEHNR and CDR2 is FQNEAQ (reference sequence). Deletions cut 5 bases from V and 0 bases from J, with 9 bases between. The CDR3 runs to 14 residues. The CDR3 reads CASSPSSSTDTQYF. CDR3 nucleotide sequence: TGTGCCAGCAGCCCCTCATCTAGCACAGATACGCAGTATTTT.

The genes are TRBV7-9 and TRBJ2-5; D is perhaps TRBD1 (6 bases). The CDR3 consists of 17 residues. Germline V gives CDR1 SEHNR, CDR2 FQNEAQ (reference sequence). Trimming cost V 6 bases and J 4 bases, with 24 bases left between them. CDR3 residues: CASSYNGYQGQRETQYF. For the CDR3, the DNA is TGTGCCAGCAGTTACAACGGGTATCAGGGGCAAAGAGAGACCCAGTACTTC.

This chain joins TRBV7-8 and TRBJ1-1, with 8 positions matching TRBD1. This CDR3 contains 15 residues. From germline, CDR1 is SGHVS and CDR2 FQNEAQ. V lost 5 bases and J lost 1; bases outside the gene matches: 6. The CDR3 bases are TGTGCCAGCAGCCCGCGGACAGGGCGGAACACTGAAGCTTTCTTT. Its translation is CASSPRTGRNTEAFF.

The chain employs TRBV6-1 and TRBJ2-4, with 7 bases that match TRBD1. V shed 6 bases, J shed 5 bases, and the junction held 7 bases outside the gene matches. The CDR3 length is 14 residues. Germline CDR1 reads MNHNS; CDR2 reads SASEGT. The CDR3, as DNA: TGTGCCAGCAGAACACCGGGACAGCAAAACATTCAGTACTTC. Residues: CASRTPGQQNIQYF.

About this clone: Other nucleotide sequences from this sample produce the same CDR3. J is TRBJ1-2 and V is TRBV11-2; D possibly corresponds to TRBD1 (6 bases). From germline, CDR1 is SGHAT and CDR2 FQNNGV. This CDR3 is 14 amino acids long. Trimming shortened V by 1 base and J by 2 bases, and 8 bases separated the two germline ends. CDR3 bases: TGTGCCAGCAGCTTAGGGGGGGGCAACTATGGCTACACCTTC. This translates into CASSLGGGNYGYTF.